What follows describes a single TCR beta chain. These data are taken from a study of PD-L1 blockade in urothelial cancer. At the level of the study: Patients commenced atezolizumab in 2014, and it was given at 1,200 mg intravenously every 3 weeks. About 90% of the roughly 29 patients comprised males who had bladder-origin urothelial cancer. Per blood sample, T cells had a median of roughly 150,000.

Repertoires were generated with immunoSEQ multiplex PCR, while TCRdb's copy carries only in-frame clones and drops some. The sample records approximately 24,000 clones, 87% being singletons. The sample was PBMCs, taken around atezolizumab (anti-PD-L1) treatment. The origin of this receptor is a man aged 50 to 60 with urothelial cancer.

The CDR3 nucleotides are TGTGCCAGTAGTAGCCGGGTATCTAGCACAGATACGCAGTATTTT. Translated: CASSSRVSSTDTQYF. The chain couples TRBV19 to TRBJ2-3; no reliable D call. This CDR3 has 15 amino acids. The germline gives CDR1 LNHDA, CDR2 SQIVND (reference sequence). V gave up 4 bases and J gave up 0 bases, with 11 bases separating them.